This T cell receptor beta chain was identified in a study of T cell changes during pregnancy in multiple sclerosis. CDR3 size: 12 residues. Trimming cost V 6 bases and J 3 bases, with 8 bases left between them. Germline values: CDR1 SGHAT, CDR2 FQNNGV. Profiling relied on immunoSEQ multiplex PCR, and the TCRdb table lists in-frame clones only, not all of them. The sample contains about 70,000 clones, 80% to 95% of which appear only once. V gene TRBV11-2 combines with J gene TRBJ1-1, with D unclear. Sequences were derived from peripheral blood, sampled in the first trimester of pregnancy. The source is a female donor with multiple sclerosis, enrolled in a pregnancy study. The CDR3: CASSYQDTEAFF. CDR3 sequence (DNA): TGTGCCAGCAGTTACCAGGACACTGAAGCTTTCTTT.